The source of this T cell receptor (beta chain) is a study of blood T cell repertoires in COVID-19. Method: immunoSEQ multiplex PCR; TCRdb's copy keeps in-frame clones and lacks some. The profile shows approximately 250,000 clones, approximately 80% of them singletons. Trimming cost V 5 bases and J 2 bases; bases outside gene matches: 7. The CDR3 spans 16 residues. Germline V gene data show CDR1 as SEHNR and CDR2 as FQNEAQ (reference sequence). Sequencing was performed on peripheral blood. The clonotype originates from a human donor in a cohort sampled during active COVID-19. This chain connects TRBV7-9 to TRBJ2-2; 8 bases match TRBD2. The CDR3 spells CASSHSGAGNTGELFF. In nucleotides, the CDR3 is TGTGCCAGCAGCCATAGCGGGGCCGGAAACACCGGGGAGCTGTTTTTT.